In this sample, the clone carrying this TCR beta chain turned up many times. What it recognizes is unknown. Germline CDR1 reads SGDLS; CDR2 reads YYNGEE. The CDR3 has 14 residues. V dropped 2 bases and J dropped 0 bases, with 7 bases sitting between them. This sample was taken from a study of T cells in Graves' hyperthyroidism and ophthalmopathy. Study-wide points: Clonotypes that were expanded in thyroid above 0.001 mostly appeared in blood too.

There were TCR beta CDR3 regions amplified from RNA transcripts. When the TCR CDR3 underwent first-round RT-PCR, the HTBI primer set was used. TCRdb used MiXCR to reprocess the multiplex PCR reads, holding one entry per CDR3 protein. The table shows about 400,000 distinct CDR3 sequences, with 15% occurring only once. This chain connects TRBV9 to TRBJ2-3; D uncertain. Material: blood. This clonotype was obtained from a woman in her twenties or thirties with Graves' hyperthyroidism. CDR3 loop: CASSVRPSTDTQYF. CDR3 DNA: TGTGCCAGCAGCGTTCGGCCTAGCACAGATACGCAGTATTTT.